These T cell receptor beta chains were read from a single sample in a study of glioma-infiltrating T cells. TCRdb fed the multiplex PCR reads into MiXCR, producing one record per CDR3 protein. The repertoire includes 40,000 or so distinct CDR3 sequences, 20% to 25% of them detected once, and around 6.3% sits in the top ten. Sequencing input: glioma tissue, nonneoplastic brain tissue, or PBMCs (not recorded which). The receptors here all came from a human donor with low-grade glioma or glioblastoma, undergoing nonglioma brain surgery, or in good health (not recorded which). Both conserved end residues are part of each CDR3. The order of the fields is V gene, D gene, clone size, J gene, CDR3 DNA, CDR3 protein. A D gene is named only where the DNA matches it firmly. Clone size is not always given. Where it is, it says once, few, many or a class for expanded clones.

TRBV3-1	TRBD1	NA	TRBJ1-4	TGTGCCAGCAGCCAAGATAAAGGGACAGGGGCAACTAATGAAAAACTGTTTTTT	CASSQDKGTGATNEKLFF
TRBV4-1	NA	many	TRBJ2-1	TGCGCCAGCAGCCAAGAACCAGTCTCCTACAATGAGCAGTTCTTC	CASSQEPVSYNEQFF
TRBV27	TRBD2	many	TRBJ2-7	TGTGCCAGCTCAATTTCAGGGACTAGCGGCGAGCAGTACTTC	CASSISGTSGEQYF
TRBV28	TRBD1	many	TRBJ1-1	TGTGCCAGCAGCACGGGACAGGGGAGGGAGCAAGGGGCTTTCTTT	CASSTGQGREQGAFF
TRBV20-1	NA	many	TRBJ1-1	TGCAGTGCTAGGGGAGAGGGACACCTCATGAACACTGAAGCTTTCTTT	CSARGEGHLMNTEAFF
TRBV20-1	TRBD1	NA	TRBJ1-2	TGCAGTGCGCCTTCGACAGGGGGCTACACCTTC	CSAPSTGGYTF
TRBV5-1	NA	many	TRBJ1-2	TGCGCCAGCAGCTTCAGCTCAGGGCCTCGCTATGGCTACACCTTC	CASSFSSGPRYGYTF
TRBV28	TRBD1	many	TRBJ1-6	TGTGCCAGCAGTCGGTGGGGGGACAGGGTCAATTCACCCCTCCACTTT	CASSRWGDRVNSPLHF
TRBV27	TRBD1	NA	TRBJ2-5	TGTGCCAGCAGTTACAACAGGGGGTCCGCGGAAACCCAGTACTTC	CASSYNRGSAETQYF
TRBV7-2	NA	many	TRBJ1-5	TGTGCCAGCAGCCCTCAAGGTTCGAGGCAGCCCCAGCATTTT	CASSPQGSRQPQHF
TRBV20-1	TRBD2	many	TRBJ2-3	TGCAGTGCTAGGATTTCTAGCGGAAACACAGATACGCAGTATTTT	CSARISSGNTDTQYF
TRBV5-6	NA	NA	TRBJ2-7	TGTGCCAGCAGCTCCTCGGCTGATTCCTACGAGCAGTACTTC	CASSSSADSYEQYF
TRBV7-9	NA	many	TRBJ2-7	TGTGCCAGCAGCCCCCGGGACTCCCACTCCTACGAGCAGTACTTC	CASSPRDSHSYEQYF
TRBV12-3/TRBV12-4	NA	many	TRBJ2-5	TGTGCCAGCAGTTACGAGCCAGACTCCCAGTACTTC	CASSYEPDSQYF
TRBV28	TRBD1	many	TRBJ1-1	TGTGCCAGCAGTACGGACAGGGGGAACACTGAAGCTTTCTTT	CASSTDRGNTEAFF
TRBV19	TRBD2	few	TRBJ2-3	TGTGCCAGTAAGGCCGCTAGCGGATCTAGCACAGATACGCAGTATTTT	CASKAASGSSTDTQYF
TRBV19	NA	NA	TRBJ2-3	TGTGCCAGTGAGGCGGCAGATACGCAGTATTTT	CASEAADTQYF
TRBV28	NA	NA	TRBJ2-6	TGTGCCAGCAGTTCAAATGCGATAAGGGACATACCCTCTGGTGGGGCCAACGTCCTGACTTTC	CASSSNAIRDIPSGGANVLTF
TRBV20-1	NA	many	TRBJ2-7	TGCAGTGCCCGGACATACTACGAGCAGTACTTC	CSARTYYEQYF
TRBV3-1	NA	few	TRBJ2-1	TGTGCCAGCAGCGACGGCGGGGGCCTTTACAATGAGCAGTTCTTC	CASSDGGGLYNEQFF
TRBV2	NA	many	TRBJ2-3	TGTGCCAGCAGAACCGGGACATCTAGCACAGATACGCAGTATTTT	CASRTGTSSTDTQYF
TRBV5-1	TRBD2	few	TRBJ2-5	TGCGCCAGCGGTGTAGCGGGATGGGTGGAGACCCAGTACTTC	CASGVAGWVETQYF
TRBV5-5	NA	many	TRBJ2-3	TGTGCCAGCAGCACAGCAACAGGCACAGATACGCAGTATTTT	CASSTATGTDTQYF
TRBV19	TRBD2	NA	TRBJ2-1	TGTGCCAGTAGTATTAGCGGGGGGGCCAATGAGCAGTTCTTC	CASSISGGANEQFF
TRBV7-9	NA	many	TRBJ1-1	TGTGCCAGCAGCCCTCGAGGTAGGACGAACACTGAAGCTTTCTTT	CASSPRGRTNTEAFF
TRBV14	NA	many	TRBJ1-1	TGTGCCAGCAGCCAGTCTAGGAACACTGAAGCTTTCTTT	CASSQSRNTEAFF
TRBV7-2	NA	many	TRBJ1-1	TGTGCCAGCGGGTTCCAGAGGAACACTGAAGCTTTCTTT	CASGFQRNTEAFF
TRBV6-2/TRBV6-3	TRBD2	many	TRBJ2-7	TGTGCCAGCAGTTACTTGGGACTAGCGAACTTGGAGCAGTACTTC	CASSYLGLANLEQYF
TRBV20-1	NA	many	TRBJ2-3	TGCAGTGCTAGGCCCCTAGCTAGCACAGATACGCAGTATTTT	CSARPLASTDTQYF
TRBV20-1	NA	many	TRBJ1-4	TGCAGTGCCTCGGGGGCATACCCCGAGGGAGAAAAACTGTTTTTT	CSASGAYPEGEKLFF
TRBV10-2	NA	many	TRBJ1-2	TGCGCCAGCAGTGAAGGGACGTATGGCTACACCTTC	CASSEGTYGYTF
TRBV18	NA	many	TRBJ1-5	TGTGCCAGCTCTCCCTCATTTAACCAGCCCCAGCATTTT	CASSPSFNQPQHF
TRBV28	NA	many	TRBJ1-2	TGTGCCAGCAGGCCAAAGGGGTACTATGGCTACACCTTC	CASRPKGYYGYTF
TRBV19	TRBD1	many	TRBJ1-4	TGTGCCAGTAGGCCAACAGGGGAGGATGAAAAACTGTTTTTT	CASRPTGEDEKLFF
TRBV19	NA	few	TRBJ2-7	TGTGCCAGTAGTCCCCGGACAGTGGGTCGCGACGAGCAGTACTTC	CASSPRTVGRDEQYF
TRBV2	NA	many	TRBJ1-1	TGTGCCAGCAGTGAAGCAGTTGAAGCTTTCTTT	CASSEAVEAFF
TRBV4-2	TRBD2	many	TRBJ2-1	TGTGCCAGCAGCCAAGTACTAGCGGGGGACTACAATGAGCAGTTCTTC	CASSQVLAGDYNEQFF
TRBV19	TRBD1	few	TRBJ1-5	TGTGCCAGTACCACAGCCGGGACAGGAGTTTCTGGGCCCCAGCATTTT	CASTTAGTGVSGPQHF
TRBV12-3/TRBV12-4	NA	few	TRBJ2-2	TGTGCCAGCACACCGGGAAGAATAGATACCGGGGAGCTGTTTTTT	CASTPGRIDTGELFF
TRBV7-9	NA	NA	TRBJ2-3	TGTGCCAGCGTTCCATCCAGCGACAGCACAGATACGCAGTATTTT	CASVPSSDSTDTQYF
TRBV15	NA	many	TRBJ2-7	TGTGCCACCAGCAGAGATCGTGCGGGGAGCGACGAGCAGTACTTC	CATSRDRAGSDEQYF
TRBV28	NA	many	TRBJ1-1	TGTGCCAGCAGTCGTACACAGAACACTGAAGCTTTCTTT	CASSRTQNTEAFF
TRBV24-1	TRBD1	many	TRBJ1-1	TGTGCCACCAGCCCGGGACAGGGGGCCTCCACTGAAGCTTTCTTT	CATSPGQGASTEAFF